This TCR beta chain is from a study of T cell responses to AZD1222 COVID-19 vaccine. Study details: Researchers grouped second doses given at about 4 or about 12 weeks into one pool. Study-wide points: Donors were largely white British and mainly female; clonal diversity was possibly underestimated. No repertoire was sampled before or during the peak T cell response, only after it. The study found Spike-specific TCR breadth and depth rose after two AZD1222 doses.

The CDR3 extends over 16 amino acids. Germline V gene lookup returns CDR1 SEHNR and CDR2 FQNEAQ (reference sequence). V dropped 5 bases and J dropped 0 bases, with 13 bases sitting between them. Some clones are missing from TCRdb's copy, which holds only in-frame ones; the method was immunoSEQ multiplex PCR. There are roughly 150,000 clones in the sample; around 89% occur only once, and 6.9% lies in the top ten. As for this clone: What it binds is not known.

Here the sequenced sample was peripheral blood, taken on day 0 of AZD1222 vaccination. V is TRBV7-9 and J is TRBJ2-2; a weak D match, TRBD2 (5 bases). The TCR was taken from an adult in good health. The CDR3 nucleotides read TGTGCCAGCAGCCCAAACGGACTGGCGAACACCGGGGAGCTGTTTTTT. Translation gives CASSPNGLANTGELFF.